Listed here are 17 T cell receptor beta chains from one sample, sequenced in a study of shared clonotypes between healthy human individuals. Produced via immunoSEQ multiplex PCR; TCRdb's table is partial and in-frame only. The table includes more than 2 million clones, 90% to 97% detected once. The sequenced sample consisted of naive CD4+ T cells sorted from blood. This sample's subset: CD45RA+ positively selected. The receptors were gathered from a man aged 18 to 29 in good health.

The chain is built from TRBV5-1 and TRBJ1-4, with TRBD1 matching over 9 bases. CDR3 size: 16 residues. Germline V gives CDR1 SGHRS, CDR2 YFSETQ. The V segment lost 3 bases and the J segment 6 bases; nucleotides outside the gene matches: 9. CDR3 sequence reads: CASSSAPGQGHEKLFF. CDR3 in DNA: TGCGCCAGCAGCTCAGCCCCGGGACAGGGTCATGAAAAACTGTTTTTT.

J is TRBJ2-1 and V is TRBV9; D is unresolved. This CDR3 is built from 15 residues. Trimming cost V 2 bases and J 3 bases, with 12 bases left between them. Germline lookup yields CDR1 SGDLS and CDR2 YYNGEE. In nucleotides, the CDR3 is TGTGCCAGCAGCGTCGCTATAGCCGGCTACAATGAGCAGTTCTTC. Its translation is CASSVAIAGYNEQFF.

This clone was detected a few times. The chain has TRBV4-1 and TRBJ1-1, with 8 nucleotides matching TRBD1. V lost 4 bases, J lost 1 base, and 5 bases stayed unmatched. The germline CDR1 and CDR2 sequences are MGHRA and YSYEKL. The CDR3 is 15 amino acids. This chain's CDR3 is CASSPPTGANTEAFF. CDR3 nucleotide sequence: TGCGCCAGCAGCCCTCCGACAGGGGCGAACACTGAAGCTTTCTTT.

The V call is TRBV28, the J call TRBJ2-5; 9 nucleotides align to TRBD1. The ends lost 6 bases at V and 5 bases at J; junction bases unmatched: 4. This CDR3 region has 13 residues. The germline V gene encodes CDR1 MDHEN and CDR2 SYDVKM. The CDR3 spells CASRRQGGETQYF. In DNA form, the CDR3 reads TGTGCCAGCAGACGACAGGGGGGCGAGACCCAGTACTTC.

The genes are TRBV11-3 and TRBJ2-2; the match to TRBD1 covers 10 bases. CDR1 and CDR2 from the germline V gene are SGHNT and YENEEA. Unmatched junction bases numbered 5, after V lost 5 bases and J lost 5 bases. There are 15 residues in the CDR3. The CDR3 nucleotides are TGTGCCAGCAGCCGAGGACAGGGGGTAACCGGGGAGCTGTTTTTT. It is translated as CASSRGQGVTGELFF.

The V and J genes are TRBV10-3 and TRBJ2-7; a possible D gene is TRBD2 (6 bases). The V end was cut by 4 bases, the J end by 6 bases, with 16 bases between. CDR3 length: 14 residues. Germline CDR1 and CDR2: ENHRY and SYGVKD. The CDR3: CAISGGLGGAEQYF. DNA of the CDR3: TGTGCCATCAGTGGAGGGCTGGGGGGAGCCGAGCAGTACTTC.

The genes are TRBV11-2 and TRBJ1-4; no definite D call. CDR1 SGHAT and CDR2 FQNNGV come from the germline V gene. The CDR3 spans 15 residues. V lost 1 base and J 6 bases, leaving 12 bases between the germline ends. CDR3 amino acids: CASSLGRVMDEKLFF. The DNA of the CDR3 is TGTGCCAGCAGCTTAGGTCGCGTGATGGATGAAAAACTGTTTTTT.

V usage is TRBV19 and J usage is TRBJ1-4, with a weak D call TRBD1 (6 bases). V was trimmed by 6 bases and J by 3 bases, leaving 14 bases between them. Germline loops: CDR1 LNHDA, CDR2 SQIVND (reference sequence). The length of the CDR3 is 15 residues. The CDR3 DNA sequence: TGTGCCAGTAGAGGGACCGGGACATCTAATGAAAAACTGTTTTTT. This codes for CASRGTGTSNEKLFF.

The chain joins TRBV7-2 to TRBJ2-5; unclear D gene. V gave up 4 bases and J gave up 5 bases, with 17 bases separating them. CDR1 is SGHTA and CDR2 is FQGNSA in the germline V gene. The CDR3 totals 15 residues. CDR3 sequence (DNA): TGTGCCAGCAGCTGGGAACCCTTGACCCGCGAGACCCAGTACTTC. Translation gives CASSWEPLTRETQYF.

This chain connects TRBV2 to TRBJ2-1, with TRBD2 matching 8 bases. CDR3 length equals 15 residues. Germline CDR1 reads SNHLY; CDR2 reads FYNNEI. The V and J ends lost 2 bases and 6 bases, in that order; junction bases with no gene match: 6. This chain's CDR3 is CASSERAGAGNEQFF. In DNA form, the CDR3 reads TGTGCCAGCAGTGAACGAGCGGGAGCAGGCAATGAGCAGTTCTTC.

The V gene is TRBV29-1, the J gene TRBJ2-5; 9 bases are a match to TRBD1. The germline V gene encodes CDR1 SQVTM and CDR2 ANQGSEA. The CDR3 runs to 13 residues. The V segment lost 6 bases and the J segment 4 bases; nucleotides outside the gene matches: 6. The CDR3 spells CSVQGAQGETQYF. The CDR3 bases are TGCAGCGTACAGGGGGCGCAAGGAGAGACCCAGTACTTC.

The CDR3 reads CASSLPGVGTYNEQFF. CDR3 sequence (DNA): TGTGCCAGCAGTTTACCAGGGGTTGGGACCTACAATGAGCAGTTCTTC. The V call is TRBV28, the J call TRBJ2-1; a possible D gene is TRBD1 (6 bases). The germline gives CDR1 MDHEN, CDR2 SYDVKM. V was cut by 2 bases and J by 2 bases, with 13 bases left in between. This CDR3 spans 16 amino acids.

This rearrangement joins TRBV18 to TRBJ1-1; no definite D call. The germline CDR1 and CDR2 sequences are KGHSH and LQKENI. The CDR3 spans 15 residues. The V end lost 3 bases, the J end lost 1 base, and 12 bases lay between the germline ends. CDR3 sequence reads: CASSPGLGANTEAFF. CDR3 nucleotide sequence: TGTGCCAGCTCACCCGGACTGGGAGCGAACACTGAAGCTTTCTTT.

V gene TRBV11-2 combines with J gene TRBJ2-2, with D perhaps being TRBD1 or TRBD2 (5 bases each). V lost 3 bases and J 1 base, leaving 9 bases between the germline ends. Germline V gene sequence: CDR1 SGHAT, CDR2 FQNNGV. The CDR3 runs 15 residues. CDR3 in amino acids: CASSLGRKNTGELFF. CDR3 sequence (DNA): TGTGCCAGCAGCTTGGGACGGAAGAACACCGGGGAGCTGTTTTTT.

Concerning this clone: At the DNA level, this CDR3 is encoded by other sequences in the same sample as well. The DNA of the CDR3 is TGTGCCTGGAGTGAAAGTTACGAGCAGTACTTC. It is translated as CAWSESYEQYF. This chain connects TRBV30 to TRBJ2-7; no clear D. The CDR3 contains 11 residues. Per germline, CDR1 GTSNPN and CDR2 SVGIG (reference sequence). Trimming took off 1 base at V and 4 bases at J, with 5 bases between the two ends.

The chain carries TRBV27 and TRBJ2-7; 8 bases map to TRBD1. Trimming took 5 bases from V and 3 from J; bases not matched to a gene: 12. This CDR3 has 16 residues. From germline, CDR1 is MNHEY and CDR2 SMNVEV (reference sequence). CDR3 loop: CASSHRVGDRGYEQYF. DNA of the CDR3: TGTGCCAGCAGTCACCGGGTCGGAGACAGGGGCTACGAGCAGTACTTC.

This clone has just one count. The chain combines TRBV10-3 with TRBJ2-7; 7 nucleotides agree with TRBD1. V shed 7 bases, J shed 2 bases, and the junction held 5 bases outside the gene matches. The CDR3 length is 13 residues. The germline CDR1 and CDR2 sequences are ENHRY and SYGVKD. The CDR3 region has the DNA TGTGCCATCATGGACAGGCCAACCTACGAGCAGTACTTC. The encoded protein is CAIMDRPTYEQYF.